Described below is a single TCR beta chain sequence and its context. Between the trimmed V and J ends, which lost 6 bases and 7 bases, there was a span of 12 bases. This CDR3 region has 13 residues. Germline V gene sequence: CDR1 PRHDT, CDR2 FYEKMQ (reference sequence). TCRdb's table, derived via immunoSEQ multiplex PCR, lists solely in-frame clones and lacks some. The profile shows around 110,000 clones, about 93% of them singletons. The data were taken from a study of control samples from healthy donors and cancer patients. Sequencing was done on a sample of blood. This chain links TRBV13 with TRBJ1-4; D is undetermined. The receptor was isolated from a man younger than 45 in good health. In DNA form, the CDR3 reads TGTGCCAGCAGTTTGAGTAGGCTTGAAAAACTGTTTTTT. It encodes CASSLSRLEKLFF.